The rows below give T cell receptor beta chains drawn from one sample of a study of T cell responses to AZD1222 COVID-19 vaccine. Profiled with immunoSEQ multiplex PCR; TCRdb holds only in-frame clones, not every one. Here the sample spans fewer than 200,000 clones, 85% to 90% being singletons. The sample here was peripheral blood, taken 28 days after the second dose of the MenACWY control vaccine. These receptors all stem from an adult who received the MenACWY meningococcal vaccine as a control. The CDR3 runs from the conserved cysteine through the conserved F or W. The order of the fields is CDR3 protein, D gene, V gene, J gene. The D gene is left open where the match is weak.

CASTRGVTSGMPYNEQFF,TRBD2,TRBV5-8,TRBJ2-1
CASSPTGFGGDTQYF,NA,TRBV7-2,TRBJ2-3
CASSLGQERQPQHF,TRBD1,TRBV18,TRBJ1-5
CAISEALPAGGYHEQYF,TRBD1,TRBV10-3,TRBJ2-7
CASSLGDTQYF,NA,TRBV12-3/TRBV12-4,TRBJ2-3
CASTKRRGSAGELFF,TRBD2,TRBV7-2,TRBJ2-2
CASSLVYGSYNSPLHF,NA,TRBV28,TRBJ1-6
CASSLGLAGINEQFF,TRBD2,TRBV9,TRBJ2-1
CASSIGFPGANVLTF,NA,TRBV19,TRBJ2-6
CSVSQGGGRGETQYF,NA,TRBV29-1,TRBJ2-5
CASSPQDRGNSPLHF,NA,TRBV2,TRBJ1-6
CASSPRARKETQYF,NA,TRBV4-3,TRBJ2-5
CASLPGQGANEQYF,TRBD1,TRBV28,TRBJ2-7
CASSTRNTDTQYF,NA,TRBV21-1,TRBJ2-3
CASSPGHRLNIQYF,NA,TRBV7-9,TRBJ2-4
CASSVAPKDGELFF,NA,TRBV9,TRBJ2-2
CASRVTSLTQETQYF,NA,TRBV19,TRBJ2-5
CASSQVAVSGNTIYF,NA,TRBV4-3,TRBJ1-3
CASSLEVTGELFF,NA,TRBV5-1,TRBJ2-2
CASTPTGTNTEAFF,NA,TRBV28,TRBJ1-1
CASSRRGTGIHEQYF,TRBD1,TRBV28,TRBJ2-7
CASGGGATDTQYF,NA,TRBV21-1,TRBJ2-3
CASTVSVYDIQPQHF,NA,TRBV19,TRBJ1-5
CAWSAGQGRTDTQYF,TRBD1,TRBV30,TRBJ2-3
CASSLDLAGAYEQYF,TRBD2,TRBV7-2,TRBJ2-7
CASSPSLWGQGIPEAFF,TRBD1,TRBV14,TRBJ1-1
CASSLGSGSYEQYF,NA,TRBV6-5,TRBJ2-7
CASSPVGHEKLFF,NA,TRBV18,TRBJ1-4
CSVETGSNEKLFF,TRBD1,TRBV29-1,TRBJ1-4
CASSLDGQPQHF,NA,TRBV7-9,TRBJ1-5
CASSLLTAFNEKLFF,NA,TRBV4-1,TRBJ1-4
CASSMGLAGDSYEQYF,TRBD2,TRBV7-2,TRBJ2-7
CASGQGNTGELFF,NA,TRBV9,TRBJ2-2
CASSLIGGDQPQHF,NA,TRBV11-2,TRBJ1-5
CASSLGTSGSFGETQYF,TRBD2,TRBV5-1,TRBJ2-5
CASSLVGPREYTQYF,NA,TRBV13,TRBJ2-3
CASSLANEQFF,NA,TRBV7-9,TRBJ2-1
CASSLGPASGNTIYF,NA,TRBV11-3,TRBJ1-3
CASRPDNLGPQYF,NA,TRBV2,TRBJ2-5
CATSRGSTTNEKLFF,NA,TRBV15,TRBJ1-4
CASSLDIGVQPQHF,NA,TRBV5-1,TRBJ1-5
CASTGQGANNYGYTF,TRBD1,TRBV28,TRBJ1-2
CASSLGGTAYNEQFF,NA,TRBV11-3,TRBJ2-1
CAWSVRWMYEQYF,NA,TRBV30,TRBJ2-7
CSATSGIAGDQPQHF,NA,TRBV29-1,TRBJ1-5
CASSGGRAVGKETQYF,NA,TRBV21-1,TRBJ2-5
CASSLDSNQPQHF,NA,TRBV7-2,TRBJ1-5
CASSIGTGSGNTIYF,TRBD1,TRBV19,TRBJ1-3